A selection of T cell receptor beta chains follows, all from one sample in a study of blood T cell repertoires in COVID-19. TCRdb keeps only in-frame clones here, not all; method: immunoSEQ multiplex PCR. This table holds some 530,000 clones, 80% to 90% found once. The sequenced sample consisted of peripheral blood. The receptors come from a human donor in a cohort sampled during active COVID-19. Each CDR3 is given with its conserved first and last residue. The D gene is left open where the match is weak. Rows give clone size only sometimes, using once, few, many, or a class for an expanded clone.

d_gene	abundance	j_gene	v_gene	CDR3aa	CDR3nt
.	.	TRBJ1-3	TRBV28	CASTAGGNTIYF	TGTGCCAGCACCGCGGGCGGAAACACCATATATTTT
TRBD1	.	TRBJ1-5	TRBV6-5	CASSFPPGQGEQPQHF	TGTGCCAGCAGTTTTCCACCGGGACAGGGAGAGCAGCCCCAGCATTTT
.	.	TRBJ2-7	TRBV7-2	CASSLPRKGAYEQYF	TGTGCCAGCAGCTTACCTAGGAAGGGGGCCTACGAGCAGTACTTC
.	.	TRBJ2-2	TRBV30	CAWSGGLTGELFF	TGTGCCTGGAGTGGCGGTCTCACCGGGGAGCTGTTTTTT
TRBD2	once	TRBJ2-1	TRBV15	CATSRGREGADEQFF	TGTGCCACCAGCAGAGGAAGGGAGGGAGCAGATGAGCAGTTCTTC
TRBD1	once	TRBJ1-2	TRBV2	CASSEATGHGYTF	TGTGCCAGCAGTGAGGCGACAGGGCATGGCTACACCTTC
.	.	TRBJ2-2	TRBV7-9	CASSLFGRENTGELFF	TGTGCCAGCAGCTTATTCGGGCGGGAGAACACCGGGGAGCTGTTTTTT
.	.	TRBJ2-2	TRBV7-3	CASSLLAAGELFF	TGTGCCAGCAGCTTACTAGCAGCCGGGGAGCTGTTTTTT
.	.	TRBJ1-1	TRBV30	CAWTKSLNTEAFF	TGTGCCTGGACTAAGTCACTAAACACTGAAGCTTTCTTT
.	.	TRBJ1-1	TRBV7-3	CASSRNRDPEAFF	TGTGCCAGCAGCCGTAACAGGGATCCTGAAGCTTTCTTT
TRBD1	.	TRBJ2-6	TRBV5-6	CASSSQGAGANVLTF	TGTGCCAGCAGCTCTCAGGGGGCTGGGGCCAACGTCCTGACTTTC
.	.	TRBJ1-2	TRBV5-1	CASSLDPGDYGYTF	TGCGCCAGCAGCTTGGACCCCGGGGACTATGGCTACACCTTC
.	.	TRBJ1-2	TRBV27	CASRPGSHGGYTF	TGTGCCAGCCGCCCAGGGTCCCACGGTGGCTACACCTTC
TRBD2	.	TRBJ2-3	TRBV5-4	CASSSLAGPADTQYF	TGTGCCAGCAGTTCGTTAGCGGGGCCCGCAGATACGCAGTATTTT
.	.	TRBJ1-2	TRBV10-3	CAISDEGRSGYTF	TGTGCCATCAGTGACGAGGGTAGAAGTGGCTACACCTTC
.	.	TRBJ1-2	TRBV6-2/TRBV6-3	CASSYFAGVDYGYTF	TGTGCCAGCAGTTACTTCGCGGGGGTGGACTATGGCTACACCTTC
.	.	TRBJ2-2	TRBV12-3/TRBV12-4	CASTQQGPGELFF	TGTGCCAGCACCCAGCAGGGTCCCGGGGAGCTGTTTTTT
.	.	TRBJ1-6	TRBV20-1	CSASAFGQGSNNSPLHF	TGCAGTGCTAGTGCGTTTGGGCAGGGCTCAAATAATTCACCCCTCCACTTT
.	once	TRBJ2-1	TRBV30	CAWIGGNEQFF	TGTGCCTGGATAGGCGGTAATGAGCAGTTCTTC
.	.	TRBJ1-4	TRBV6-1	CASSEWGRNEKLFF	TGTGCCAGCAGTGAATGGGGGCGGAATGAAAAACTGTTTTTT
.	.	TRBJ1-3	TRBV19	CASSTSYSSSGNTIYF	TGTGCCAGTAGTACTTCCTATTCTAGCTCTGGAAACACCATATATTTT
TRBD1	once	TRBJ2-1	TRBV5-1	CASTGGGQGAREQFF	TGCGCCAGCACCGGGGGTGGACAGGGGGCAAGGGAGCAGTTCTTC
.	.	TRBJ2-3	TRBV7-3	CASSSPGADTQYF	TGTGCCAGCAGCTCGCCAGGCGCAGATACGCAGTATTTT
TRBD1	.	TRBJ1-2	TRBV11-2	CASSQGGRGRSGYTF	TGTGCCAGCAGCCAGGGGGGCAGGGGGAGATCTGGCTACACCTTC
TRBD2	.	TRBJ2-3	TRBV11-2	CASSLEGLGLAQETQYF	TGTGCCAGCAGCTTAGAAGGATTGGGACTAGCCCAAGAAACGCAGTATTTT
TRBD2	.	TRBJ2-1	TRBV9	CASSVVRLAGPNEQFF	TGTGCCAGCAGCGTAGTAAGGCTAGCGGGGCCAAATGAGCAGTTCTTC
TRBD1	.	TRBJ2-7	TRBV28	CASRHTGTGGHEQYF	TGTGCCAGCAGACATACCGGGACAGGAGGCCACGAGCAGTACTTC
.	.	TRBJ2-7	TRBV5-6	CASSLAGRGEQYF	TGTGCCAGCAGCTTGGCCGGTAGAGGGGAGCAGTACTTC
TRBD1	.	TRBJ1-4	TRBV5-6	CASSLMDRENEKLFF	TGTGCCAGCAGCCTCATGGACAGGGAAAATGAAAAACTGTTTTTT
.	.	TRBJ1-5	TRBV4-1	CASSQRREANQPQHF	TGCGCCAGCAGCCAACGGAGGGAAGCGAATCAGCCCCAGCATTTT
TRBD1	.	TRBJ1-3	TRBV19	CASSRGTGAGNTIYF	TGTGCCAGTAGTCGGGGGACAGGGGCTGGAAACACCATATATTTT
.	few	TRBJ1-1	TRBV2	CASNDGGSVNTEAFF	TGTGCCAGCAATGACGGGGGTTCGGTGAACACTGAAGCTTTCTTT
TRBD1	.	TRBJ1-2	TRBV7-8	CASSQQGAGYGYTF	TGTGCCAGCAGCCAACAGGGGGCGGGCTATGGCTACACCTTC
.	.	TRBJ2-1	TRBV30	CAWTSYNEQFF	TGTGCCTGGACTAGCTACAATGAGCAGTTCTTC
TRBD1	.	TRBJ2-6	TRBV2	CASSPDRGLTGANVLTF	TGTGCCAGCAGCCCGGACAGGGGGCTTACCGGGGCCAACGTCCTGACTTTC
.	.	TRBJ1-4	TRBV4-1	CASSQAGLNEKLFF	TGCGCCAGCAGCCAAGCAGGGCTTAATGAAAAACTGTTTTTT
TRBD2	.	TRBJ2-7	TRBV7-9	CAGGVAGTNDEQYF	TGTGCCGGGGGGGTAGCGGGAACGAATGACGAGCAGTACTTC